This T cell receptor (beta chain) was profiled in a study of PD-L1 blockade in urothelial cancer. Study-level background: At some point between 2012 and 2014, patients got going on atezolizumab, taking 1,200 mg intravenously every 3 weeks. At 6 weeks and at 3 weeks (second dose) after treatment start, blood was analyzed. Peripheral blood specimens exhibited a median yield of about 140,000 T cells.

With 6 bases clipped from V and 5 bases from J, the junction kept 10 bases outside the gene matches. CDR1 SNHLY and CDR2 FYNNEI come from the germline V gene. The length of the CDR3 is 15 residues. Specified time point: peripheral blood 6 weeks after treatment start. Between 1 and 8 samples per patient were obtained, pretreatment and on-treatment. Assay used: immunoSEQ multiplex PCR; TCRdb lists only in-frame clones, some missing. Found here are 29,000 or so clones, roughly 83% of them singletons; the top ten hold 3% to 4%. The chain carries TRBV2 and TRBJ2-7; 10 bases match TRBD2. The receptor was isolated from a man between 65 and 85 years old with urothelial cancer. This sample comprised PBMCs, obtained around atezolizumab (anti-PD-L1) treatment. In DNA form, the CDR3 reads TGTGCCAGCAGCTCTGTACCTAGCGGGAGCGACGAGCAGTACTTC. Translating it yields CASSSVPSGSDEQYF.